This is a list of T cell receptor beta chains from one sample in a study of blood T cell repertoires in COVID-19. TCRdb keeps only in-frame clones here, not all; method: immunoSEQ multiplex PCR. The data hold 350,000 to 450,000 clones, with approximately 86% observed a single time. Sequencing used peripheral blood. The receptors were sampled from a woman in her sixties with COVID-19, enrolled during active disease. Both conserved end residues are part of each CDR3. D genes are given only for firm matches. Clone size appears in some rows only: once, few, many, or a class for an expanded clone.

>TRBV12-3/TRBV12-4|TRBD1|NA|TRBJ2-5|12
TGTGCCAGCAGCACACAGGGGGCGGGCCAGTACTTC
CASSTQGAGQYF
>TRBV5-8|TRBD2|once|TRBJ2-3|18
TGTGCCAGCAGCCTTCCCGGGACTAGCGGGGGTCGCACAGATACGCAGTATTTT
CASSLPGTSGGRTDTQYF
>TRBV7-2|NA|NA|TRBJ2-2|17
TGTGCCAGCAGCTTAGCCCCAGTGGGCGCAGGAACCGGGGAGCTGTTTTTT
CASSLAPVGAGTGELFF
>TRBV7-3|TRBD1|NA|TRBJ2-7|17
TGTGCCAGCATTAGAGGGGTTCGGGGACAGGGGGCCTACGAGCAGTACTTC
CASIRGVRGQGAYEQYF
>TRBV9|NA|NA|TRBJ1-1|16
TGTGCCAGCAGCGTAGGGGAGGGGCAGACGAACACTGAAGCTTTCTTT
CASSVGEGQTNTEAFF
>TRBV9|NA|NA|TRBJ1-2|15
TGTGCCAGCAGCTCCCGCGGAGGGGAAGACTATGGCTACACCTTC
CASSSRGGEDYGYTF
>TRBV13|NA|NA|TRBJ1-4|15
TGTGCCAGCAGCCCGCTGGGCTCAGCTAATGAAAAACTGTTTTTT
CASSPLGSANEKLFF
>TRBV2|NA|NA|TRBJ1-3|14
TGTGCCACCACCGGGTTCCCCTCTGGAAACACCATATATTTT
CATTGFPSGNTIYF
>TRBV3-1/TRBV3-2|TRBD2|NA|TRBJ2-1|13
TGTGCCAGCAATCGCGGGGGGGCTTATGAGCAGTTCTTC
CASNRGGAYEQFF
>TRBV5-1|TRBD1|NA|TRBJ2-3|14
TGCGCCAGCAGCATCAGGGGGAGAGCGGATACGCAGTATTTT
CASSIRGRADTQYF
>TRBV11-2|NA|NA|TRBJ1-4|15
TGTGCCAGCAGCTCCACACGGGGGACTAATGAAAAACTGTTTTTT
CASSSTRGTNEKLFF
>TRBV7-2|TRBD2|NA|TRBJ2-1|15
TGTGCCAGCAGCAACCGGGGGGGGCCGGGCAATGAGCAGTTCTTC
CASSNRGGPGNEQFF
>TRBV4-1|NA|NA|TRBJ1-2|14
TGCGCCAGCAGCCAGGGAGACTACCTGAGGGGCTACACCTTC
CASSQGDYLRGYTF
>TRBV7-2|NA|many|TRBJ1-5|16
TGTGCCAGCAGCTTAGGGGCAGGGAATAGCAATCAGCCCCAGCATTTT
CASSLGAGNSNQPQHF
>TRBV5-4|TRBD2|NA|TRBJ2-1|16
TGTGCCAGCAGCTTCCCCCGCGGGGGGGCCGAGAATGAGCAGTTCTTC
CASSFPRGGAENEQFF
>TRBV7-3|NA|NA|TRBJ2-3|14
TGTGCCAGCAGCTTGGGCCCGAGCACAGATACGCAGTATTTT
CASSLGPSTDTQYF
>TRBV24-1|NA|NA|TRBJ1-1|17
TGTGCCACCAGTGATTTCGCCTCGGCTCGAGCGGACACTGAAGCTTTCTTT
CATSDFASARADTEAFF
>TRBV11-3|TRBD2|NA|TRBJ2-3|14
TGTGCCAGCAGACCGGGACTAGGGGCCGATACGCAGTATTTT
CASRPGLGADTQYF
>TRBV5-6|NA|NA|TRBJ1-2|15
TGTGCCAGCAGCGTGGGGATCCAGGGGATCTCTGGCTACACCTTC
CASSVGIQGISGYTF